The T cell receptor (beta chain) under discussion was sequenced for a study of T cell changes during pregnancy in multiple sclerosis. Repertoires were generated with immunoSEQ multiplex PCR, while TCRdb's copy carries only in-frame clones and drops some. This sample has 41,000 or so clones, with 90% found just once. The CDR3 has 17 amino acids. Germline V CDR1 and CDR2: MDHEN, SYDVKM. V lost 2 bases to trimming and J lost 6 bases; unmatched junction nucleotides: 13. V and J are TRBV28 and TRBJ1-1; TRBD1 matches 9 bases. This specimen consisted of CD8+ T cells from peripheral blood mononuclear cells, obtained in the third trimester of pregnancy. The sequence was obtained from a female donor with multiple sclerosis, enrolled in a pregnancy study. CDR3 in amino acids: CASSLRSPYRGRPEAFF. The CDR3 coding sequence is TGTGCCAGCAGTTTAAGGTCGCCCTACAGGGGGCGGCCTGAAGCTTTCTTT. The full variable domain, rest sourced from reference TRBV28 and TRBJ1-1, is DVKVTQSSRYLVKRTGEKVFLECVQDMDHENMFWYRQDPGLGLRLIYFSYDVKMKEKGDIPEGYSVSREKKERFSLILESASTNQTSMYLCASSLRSPYRGRPEAFFGQGTRLTVV.